A selection of T cell receptor beta chains follows, all from one sample in a study of CD8+CD57+ T cells in acquired aplastic anemia. TCRdb reprocessed the reads with MiXCR, giving one entry per CDR3 protein. Of more than 150,000 distinct CDR3 sequences in the sample, approximately 52% were seen once. The sample comprised sorted CD4+, CD8+, or CD8+CD57+ T cells (not recorded which) from PBMCs. The receptor source for this set is a human donor with aplastic anemia. CDR3s include the opening cysteine and the closing phenylalanine or tryptophan. Each record gives: clone size, V gene, D gene, J gene, CDR3 protein, CDR3 DNA. The D gene is left open where the match is weak. Not all rows give a size; the values are once, few, many and, for expanded clones, a class.

many	TRBV9	TRBD1	TRBJ2-1	CASSVDRVNEQFF	TGTGCCAGCAGCGTTGACAGGGTCAATGAGCAGTTCTTC
-	TRBV9	-	TRBJ2-2	CASSVARGDTGELFF	TGTGCCAGCAGCGTAGCTAGAGGAGACACCGGGGAGCTGTTTTTT
many	TRBV9	-	TRBJ1-1	CASSVEGALNTEAFF	TGTGCCAGCAGCGTAGAGGGAGCCTTGAACACTGAAGCTTTCTTT
few	TRBV25-1	-	TRBJ2-3	CASLDSTGYRYAVPYF	TGTGCCAGCCTAGATAGTACGGGCTACAGATACGCAGTCCCGTATTTT
-	TRBV7-9	-	TRBJ2-5	CARGLNGTQYF	TGTGCCAGGGGACTCAATGGGACCCAGTACTTC
-	TRBV7-9	-	TRBJ1-1	CASSLETGVEAFF	TGTGCCAGCAGCTTAGAAACGGGGGTTGAAGCTTTCTTT
-	TRBV5-1	-	TRBJ1-2	CASSSGGLADYGYTF	TGCGCCAGCAGCTCGGGGGGGCTGGCGGACTATGGCTACACCTTC
-	TRBV7-3	-	TRBJ2-5	CASSLIANVEETQYF	TGTGCCAGCAGCTTGATAGCGAATGTGGAAGAGACCCAGTACTTC
many	TRBV20-1	-	TRBJ2-1	CSAPQTLDNEQFF	TGCAGTGCTCCCCAGACCCTCGACAATGAGCAGTTCTTC
-	TRBV20-1	TRBD2	TRBJ2-7	CSASGGRTYYEQYF	TGCAGTGCTAGCGGCGGGAGAACTTACTACGAGCAGTACTTC
many	TRBV2	TRBD2	TRBJ2-1	CASRRGGPRNEQFF	TGTGCCAGCAGGCGGGGAGGGCCGCGCAATGAGCAGTTCTTC
few	TRBV12-3/TRBV12-4	TRBD1	TRBJ2-1	CASSPGQAKNNEQFF	TGTGCCAGCAGTCCCGGACAGGCAAAAAACAATGAGCAGTTCTTC
many	TRBV7-7	TRBD2	TRBJ2-1	CASSLGGGRNDEQFF	TGTGCCAGCAGCTTAGGGGGCGGGAGGAACGATGAGCAGTTCTTC
many	TRBV12-3/TRBV12-4	-	TRBJ1-1	CASSYSAFEAFF	TGTGCCAGCAGCTACAGCGCCTTTGAAGCTTTCTTT
-	TRBV5-1	TRBD2	TRBJ2-3	CASSPGLAGGTDTQYF	TGCGCCAGCAGCCCAGGACTAGCGGGGGGCACAGATACGCAGTATTTT
-	TRBV5-6	-	TRBJ1-2	CASSEGRSSNYGYTF	TGTGCCAGCAGCGAGGGACGATCCTCTAACTATGGCTACACCTTC
few	TRBV29-1	TRBD1	TRBJ1-1	CSVARQGAEAFF	TGCAGCGTTGCAAGACAGGGAGCAGAAGCTTTCTTT
many	TRBV19	-	TRBJ2-4	CASGAGAKNIQYF	TGTGCCAGTGGCGCTGGGGCCAAAAACATTCAGTACTTC
-	TRBV7-9	-	TRBJ2-2	CASRGFANTGELFF	TGTGCCAGCCGGGGGTTCGCGAACACCGGGGAGCTGTTTTTT
-	TRBV15	-	TRBJ2-5	CATSSLRGFMETQYF	TGTGCCACCAGCAGTCTCAGGGGATTTATGGAGACCCAGTACTTC
-	TRBV5-1	-	TRBJ2-7	CASSLDQWHEQYF	TGCGCCAGCAGCTTGGACCAGTGGCACGAGCAGTACTTC
many	TRBV5-1	TRBD1	TRBJ1-1	CASSLGQGAWTEAFF	TGCGCCAGCAGCTTGGGACAGGGGGCTTGGACTGAAGCTTTCTTT
many	TRBV19	TRBD1	TRBJ1-1	CASSADRGAEAFF	TGTGCCAGTAGTGCCGACAGGGGCGCTGAAGCTTTCTTT
-	TRBV24-1	TRBD1	TRBJ1-1	CATSDPTGSNTEAFF	TGTGCCACCAGTGACCCGACAGGGTCGAACACTGAAGCTTTCTTT
-	TRBV20-1	-	TRBJ1-2	CSARTGYNPDGYTF	TGCAGTGCACGGACCGGATATAACCCAGATGGCTACACCTTC
-	TRBV7-2	-	TRBJ2-5	CASSLVVEETQYF	TGTGCCAGCAGCTTAGTAGTGGAAGAGACCCAGTACTTC
-	TRBV15	-	TRBJ2-7	CAPSRSPYEQYF	TGTGCCCCCTCGCGGTCCCCTTACGAGCAGTACTTC
-	TRBV7-2	-	TRBJ2-2	CASSRDVGELFF	TGTGCCAGCAGCCGCGACGTTGGGGAGCTGTTTTTT
many	TRBV20-1	TRBD1	TRBJ2-7	CSAWTGLTSQQYF	TGCAGTGCCTGGACAGGGTTAACCTCTCAGCAGTACTTC
many	TRBV5-1	-	TRBJ2-2	CASSLPTGDTGELFF	TGCGCCAGCAGCTTACCGACGGGCGACACCGGGGAGCTGTTTTTT
once	TRBV10-3	-	TRBJ2-5	CAISESTKGGETQYF	TGTGCCATCAGTGAGTCGACTAAGGGTGGGGAGACCCAGTACTTC
many	TRBV12-3/TRBV12-4	-	TRBJ2-2	CASSQIAPGELFF	TGTGCCAGCAGTCAAATTGCCCCCGGGGAGCTGTTTTTT
once	TRBV2	-	TRBJ2-7	CASSRDTDRMYEQYF	TGTGCCAGCAGTCGAGATACTGACAGGATGTACGAGCAGTACTTC
many	TRBV15	-	TRBJ1-4	CATSRDSGTPEKLFF	TGTGCCACCAGCAGAGATTCGGGGACACCTGAAAAACTGTTTTTT
-	TRBV20-1	-	TRBJ1-1	CSARAPGGRGTEAFF	TGCAGTGCTAGAGCCCCGGGGGGTAGGGGCACTGAAGCTTTCTTT
many	TRBV20-1	TRBD1	TRBJ2-1	CSATRDSRFYNEQFF	TGCAGTGCTACTAGGGACAGCAGATTTTACAATGAGCAGTTCTTC
many	TRBV12-3/TRBV12-4	TRBD1	TRBJ2-7	CASSSGTGGMYEQYF	TGTGCCAGCAGTTCCGGGACAGGGGGCATGTACGAGCAGTACTTC
few	TRBV27	TRBD2	TRBJ2-7	CASSPVRRRGRVSYEQYF	TGTGCCAGCAGTCCCGTGAGACGCCGCGGGAGGGTCTCCTACGAGCAGTACTTC
once	TRBV15	-	TRBJ1-1	CATSRDSGRGEAFF	TGTGCCACCAGCAGAGATTCAGGGCGAGGTGAAGCTTTCTTT